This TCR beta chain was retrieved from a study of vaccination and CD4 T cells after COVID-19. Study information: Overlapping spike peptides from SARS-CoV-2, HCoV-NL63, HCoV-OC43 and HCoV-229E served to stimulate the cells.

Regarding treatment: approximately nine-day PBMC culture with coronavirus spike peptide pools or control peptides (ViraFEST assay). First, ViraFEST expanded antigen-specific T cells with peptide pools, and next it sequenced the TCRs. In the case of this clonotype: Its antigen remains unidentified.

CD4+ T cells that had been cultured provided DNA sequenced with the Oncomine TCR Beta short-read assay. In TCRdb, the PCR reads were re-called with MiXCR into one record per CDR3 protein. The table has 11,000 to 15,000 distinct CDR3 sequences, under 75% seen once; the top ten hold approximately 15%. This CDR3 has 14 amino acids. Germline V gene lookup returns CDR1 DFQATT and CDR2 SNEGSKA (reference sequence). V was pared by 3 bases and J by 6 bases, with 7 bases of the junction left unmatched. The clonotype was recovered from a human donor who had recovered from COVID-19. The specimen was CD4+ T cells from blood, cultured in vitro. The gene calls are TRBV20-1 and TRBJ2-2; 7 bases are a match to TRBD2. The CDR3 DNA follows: TGCAGTGCTAGCAGTGGGAGGGTAGCCGGGGAGCTGTTTTTT. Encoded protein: CSASSGRVAGELFF.